This T cell receptor (beta chain) appears in the sequencing data of a study of blood T cell repertoires in COVID-19. Trimming cost V 1 base and J 3 bases, with 10 bases left between them. The CDR3 contains 15 residues. Germline V CDR1 and CDR2: SGHVS, FQNEAQ. Authors' methods: Using reference gene primer amplification, nucleated cell counts were estimated. Measured with immunoSEQ multiplex PCR; TCRdb has only the in-frame clones, and not every one. The DNA gave D and trimming, while V, J and clone size come from that table. This table has some 78,000 clones, about four fifths appearing once. The V call is TRBV7-8, the J call TRBJ1-3; maybe TRBD1 (6 bases). The sample comprised peripheral blood. The receptor's source is a man aged 45-65 years with acute or convalescent COVID-19. The CDR3 loop is CASSLDRVGGNTIYF. CDR3 nucleotide sequence: TGTGCCAGCAGCTTAGACAGGGTCGGTGGAAACACCATATATTTT.